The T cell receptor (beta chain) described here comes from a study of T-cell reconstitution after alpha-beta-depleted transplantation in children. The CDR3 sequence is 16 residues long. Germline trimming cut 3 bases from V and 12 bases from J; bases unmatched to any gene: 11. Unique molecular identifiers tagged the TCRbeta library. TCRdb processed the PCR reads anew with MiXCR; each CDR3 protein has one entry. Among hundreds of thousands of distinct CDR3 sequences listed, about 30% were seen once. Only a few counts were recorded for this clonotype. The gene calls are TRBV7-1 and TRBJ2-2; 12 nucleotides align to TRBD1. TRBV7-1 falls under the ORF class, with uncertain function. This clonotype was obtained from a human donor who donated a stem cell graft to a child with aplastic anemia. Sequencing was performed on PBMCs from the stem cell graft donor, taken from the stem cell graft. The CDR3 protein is CASSSSWDRGRMKLFF. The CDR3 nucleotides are TGTGCCAGCAGCTCGTCTTGGGACAGGGGGCGGATGAAGCTGTTTTTT.